This note documents a single TCR beta chain sequence. No antigen is known for it. The data originate from a study of cytomegalovirus exposure and HLA in healthy donors. At the level of the study: A prior study identified 117 million unique TCR beta sequences from 200 million or so T cells. Study conclusions and caveats: A missense DCLRE1C variant was associated with V- and J-gene trimming of TCR beta chains in a later analysis, and an independent cohort replicated the association. Other equally common chains were less clonally expanded than HLA-associated TCR beta chains, a later analysis showed.

This CDR3 is built from 16 residues. Germline V lookup: CDR1 SEHNR, CDR2 FQNEAQ (reference sequence). The ends lost 1 base at V and 7 bases at J; junction bases unmatched: 9. PCR was performed using 60 Vbeta and 13 Jbeta primers. The assay was immunoSEQ multiplex PCR, and TCRdb's table has in-frame clones only and misses some. The sample lists roughly 140,000 clones, over 75% occurring once. The clonotype comes from a female donor in good health and CMV-seronegative. Sequenced: PBMCs. The V call is TRBV7-9, the J call TRBJ1-2, with 10 bases identical to TRBD1. CDR3: CASSLGTGGLVSGYTF. In nucleotides, the CDR3 is TGTGCCAGCAGCTTAGGGACAGGGGGACTTGTTAGTGGCTACACCTTC.